This TCR beta chain emerged from a study of T cell changes during pregnancy in multiple sclerosis. Only in-frame clones appear in the TCRdb table, and some are missing; sequencing was by immunoSEQ multiplex PCR. Of under 45,000 clones listed, roughly 90% were seen once; the top ten hold 6% to 7%. This TCR was recovered from a female donor with multiple sclerosis, enrolled in a pregnancy study. The sequencing used CD8+ T cells from peripheral blood mononuclear cells, collected in the third trimester of pregnancy.

The CDR3 spells CASSLVPSGLTDTQYF. The CDR3 DNA reads as TGCGCCAGCAGCTTGGTCCCTAGCGGACTCACAGATACGCAGTATTTT. The chain carries TRBV5-1 and TRBJ2-3; TRBD2 matches 7 bases. Per the germline V gene, CDR1 is SGHRS and CDR2 is YFSETQ. The CDR3 is made up of 16 amino acids. V shed 0 bases and J 2 bases; nucleotides not matched to a gene: 6.